This TCR beta chain was recovered during a study of T-cell reconstitution after alpha-beta-depleted transplantation in children. Study observations and caveats: Fresh T-cell production supplied most of the T-cell counts and diversity seen one year after transplant.

As regards this clonotype: Its antigen is not identified.

This CDR3 is 11 amino acids long. Trimming stripped 6 bases from V and 9 bases from J, with 9 bases between. Unique molecular identifiers were incorporated into the prepared TCRbeta library. One entry per CDR3 protein, called by TCRdb with MiXCR from the PCR reads. The sample lists about 980,000 distinct CDR3 sequences, less than 30% occurring once. The V gene is TRBV12-3 or TRBV12-4, the J gene TRBJ1-3; D gene uncertain. The TCR originated in a boy under two years old who had a stem cell transplant for SCID, so the T cells may come from the graft donor. Sequenced material: PBMCs, mostly from graft donor cells, taken 360 days after TCRalphabeta/CD19-depleted stem cell transplant. CDR3 coding DNA: TGTGCCAGCAGGGTTGGTGTCACCATATATTTT. Protein: CASRVGVTIYF.